These 30 T cell receptor beta chains were sequenced from one sample in a study of T cell repertoires in cytomegalovirus infection. TCRdb reprocessed the reads via MiXCR and lists one record per CDR3 protein. Found here are roughly 170,000 distinct CDR3 sequences, about 22% of them singletons; the top ten hold roughly 27%. The antigens of these receptors remain unknown. Material: CD8+ T cells from cultured PBMCs, obtained from culture after CMV antigen stimulation. The receptors shown here come from a human donor in good health (CMV status not recorded). Some clones in this sample may be carry-over from other donors' samples.

The CDR3 protein is CSARGLLAGGLETQYF. The CDR3 bases are TGCAGTGCTAGAGGCCTCCTAGCGGGGGGGTTGGAGACCCAGTACTTC. The chain is built from TRBV20-1 and TRBJ2-5; 12 nucleotides match TRBD2. V lost 1 base and J lost 5; bases outside the gene matches: 8. This CDR3 contains 16 residues. The V gene's germline CDR1 is DFQATT and CDR2 SNEGSKA (reference sequence).

This clonotype was counted between two and nine times. V gene TRBV12-3 or TRBV12-4 combines with J gene TRBJ2-5; possible D gene TRBD1, 7 bases. With 3 bases removed from V and 0 bases from J, the gap between germline ends came to 11 bases. This CDR3 spans 15 amino acids. As DNA, the CDR3 is TGTGCCAGCAGTTTTGCGGGACAGTACCAAGAGACCCAGTACTTC. Translating gives CASSFAGQYQETQYF.

This clonotype was counted only a few times. The V gene is TRBV7-6, the J gene TRBJ2-1; D tentatively fits TRBD1 or TRBD2 (5 bases each). Trimming stripped 5 bases from V and 4 bases from J, with 15 bases between. The CDR3 has 15 residues. Germline loops: CDR1 SGHVS, CDR2 FNYEAQ. In DNA, the CDR3 is TGTGCCAGCAGCCCGGGACGGTTGCCTTACAATGAGCAGTTCTTC. Amino acid sequence: CASSPGRLPYNEQFF.

The chain has TRBV14 and TRBJ2-7, with D uncertain. V lost 3 bases and J lost 4, with 13 bases in between. Germline values: CDR1 SGHDN, CDR2 FVKESK. The CDR3 totals 14 residues. The CDR3 region is CASSHSTEMYEQYF. For the CDR3, the DNA is TGTGCCAGCAGCCATTCCACGGAAATGTACGAGCAGTACTTC.

This clonotype was counted only a few times. The chain uses TRBV7-9 and TRBJ1-1; 8 positions agree with TRBD1. CDR1 SEHNR and CDR2 FQNEAQ come from the germline V gene (reference sequence). The CDR3 loop spans 14 amino acids. V lost 5 bases and J lost 2; bases outside the gene matches: 4. The CDR3 loop reads CASSQGAPNTEAFF. The CDR3 DNA is TGTGCCAGCAGCCAGGGGGCACCCAACACTGAAGCTTTCTTT.

The V call is TRBV15, the J call TRBJ2-5, with D possibly matching TRBD2 (6 bases). The CDR3 is 17 residues long. Trimming stripped 0 bases from V and 0 bases from J, with 14 bases between. In germline, CDR1 is LNHNV, CDR2 YYDKDF (reference sequence). Here the CDR3 reads CATSRESWAGHQETQYF. In DNA, the CDR3 is TGTGCCACCAGCAGAGAGAGTTGGGCGGGACACCAAGAGACCCAGTACTTC. The full variable domain, rest sourced from reference TRBV15 and TRBJ2-5, is DAMVIQNPRYQVTQFGKPVTLSCSQTLNHNVMYWYQQKSSQAPKLLFHYYDKDFNNEADTPDNFQSRRPNTSFCFLDIRSPGLGDTAMYLCATSRESWAGHQETQYFGPGTRLLVL.

The chain recombines TRBV2 with TRBJ1-2; maybe TRBD1 (5 bases). V lost 0 bases, J lost 2 bases, and 10 bases lay in between. Germline V CDR1 and CDR2: SNHLY, FYNNEI. The CDR3 has 15 amino acids. In DNA, the CDR3 is TGTGCCAGCAGTGAAGCGCGGGGGAACAACTATGGCTACACCTTC. This encodes CASSEARGNNYGYTF.

Points on this clonotype: This may be a read error, as it is one base from a much larger clone. Because the CDR3 is missing its conserved closing phenylalanine or tryptophan, this is likely a read error. The CDR3 protein is CASSQPLGPQGYNEQFL. DNA of the CDR3: TGTGCCAGCAGCCAACCCTTGGGGCCCCAAGGGTACAATGAGCAGTTCTTG. The V gene is TRBV7-2, the J gene TRBJ2-1; TRBD1 might be the D (5 bases). Trimming cost V 5 bases and J 4 bases, with 21 bases left between them. Germline lookup yields CDR1 SGHTA and CDR2 FQGNSA. There are 17 residues in the CDR3.

The chain carries TRBV27 and TRBJ2-2; 7 positions agree with TRBD1. The CDR3 is made up of 17 amino acids. V was pared by 0 bases and J by 0 bases, with 4 bases of the junction left unmatched. The germline CDR1 and CDR2 sequences are MNHEY and SMNVEV (reference sequence). In DNA form, the CDR3 reads TGTGCCAGCAGTTTATCGAGGCAGGGGGCGAACACCGGGGAGCTGTTTTTT. As protein: CASSLSRQGANTGELFF.

The chain couples TRBV28 to TRBJ2-4; a weak D match, TRBD2 (6 bases). Germline CDR1 reads MDHEN; CDR2 reads SYDVKM. The CDR3 covers 13 residues. V was cut by 6 bases and J by 7 bases, with 13 bases left in between. CDR3: CASSLSRGNIQYF. In nucleotides, the CDR3 is TGTGCCAGCAGCTTAAGCCGGGGGAACATTCAGTACTTC.

This clonotype was observed a few times. The chain has TRBV6-6 and TRBJ1-1; 8 bases are shared with TRBD1. The V and J ends lost 0 bases and 3 bases, in that order; junction bases with no gene match: 9. Germline V CDR1 and CDR2: MNHNY, SVGAGI (reference sequence). The CDR3 runs to 17 residues. CDR3 loop: CASSYSWDRKLDTEAFF. CDR3 in DNA: TGTGCCAGCAGTTACTCATGGGACAGGAAGTTGGACACTGAAGCTTTCTTT.

This clonotype turned up a few times. The CDR3 region has the DNA TGCGCCAGCAGCCAACAACAGGTTTCATATGGCTACACCTTC. Protein sequence: CASSQQQVSYGYTF. The chain combines TRBV4-1 with TRBJ1-2; maybe TRBD1 (5 bases). The CDR3 is 14 amino acids. The V gene's germline CDR1 is MGHRA and CDR2 YSYEKL. Between the trimmed V and J ends, which lost 2 bases and 5 bases, there was a span of 12 bases.

This chain joins TRBV7-6 and TRBJ1-2; the D gene is possibly TRBD1 (5 bases). Germline assignment: CDR1 SGHVS and CDR2 FNYEAQ. V lost 3 bases, J lost 7 bases, and 12 bases lay in between. The CDR3 length is 13 residues. CDR3 loop: CASSLGREVGYTF. CDR3 bases: TGTGCCAGCAGCTTGGGCAGGGAGGTTGGCTACACCTTC.

The rearrangement joins TRBV25-1 to TRBJ1-4; D remains unclear. Germline values: CDR1 MGHDK, CDR2 SYGVNS. V lost 4 bases to trimming and J lost 3 bases, with 6 bases between them. The CDR3 has 13 residues. The CDR3 loop is CASSGVANEKLFF. In DNA, the CDR3 is TGTGCCAGCAGTGGGGTAGCTAATGAAAAACTGTTTTTT.

The chain links TRBV5-6 to TRBJ2-3; D uncertain. The CDR3 covers 17 residues. V was pared by 2 bases and J by 0 bases, with 16 bases between. Germline CDR1 reads SGHDT; CDR2 reads YYEEEE. The DNA for the CDR3 is TGTGCCAGCAGCTTACCCGAGAAGCGAATAAGCACAGATACGCAGTATTTT. Translating it yields CASSLPEKRISTDTQYF.

This clonotype was detected a few times. The rearrangement links TRBV7-9 to TRBJ2-5; tentatively, D is TRBD1 (6 bases). Germline-derived CDR1 and CDR2 are SEHNR and FQNEAQ (reference sequence). This CDR3 has 12 amino acids. V was cut by 8 bases and J by 5 bases, with 12 bases left in between. DNA for the CDR3: TGTGCCAGCCTAAGGGGGTTGGAGACCCAGTACTTC. It translates to CASLRGLETQYF.

Only one count was recorded for this clonotype. It is likely a read error, because the conserved phenylalanine at the end of the CDR3 is missing. This sequence joins TRBV11-2 and TRBJ2-2, with D unresolved. The CDR3 sequence is 16 residues long. Germline CDR1 is SGHAT and CDR2 is FQNNGV. V was shortened by 0 bases and J by 5 bases, with 13 bases between the two germline ends. The CDR3 here is CASSLDRPPQTGELFL. The CDR3 region has the DNA TGTGCCAGCAGCTTAGACAGACCCCCCCAAACCGGGGAGCTGTTTTTA.

This clonotype was seen a handful of times. The rearrangement uses TRBV7-6 and TRBJ2-1; 9 bases are shared with TRBD2. The J segment lost 7 bases and the V segment lost 5 bases, leaving 3 bases of the junction unmatched. The CDR3 runs to 13 residues. Germline-derived CDR1 and CDR2 are SGHVS and FNYEAQ. CDR3: CASSRLAENEQFF. The CDR3 DNA sequence: TGTGCCAGCAGCCGACTAGCGGAGAATGAGCAGTTCTTC.

This chain joins TRBV10-3 and TRBJ1-1, with D unresolved. This CDR3 spans 14 amino acids. V shed 7 bases and J shed 3 bases, with 15 bases lying between them. CDR1 ENHRY and CDR2 SYGVKD come from the germline V gene. This chain's CDR3 is CAIMGLPEDTEAFF. The CDR3 bases are TGTGCCATCATGGGTCTTCCGGAGGACACTGAAGCTTTCTTT.

This clonotype was detected a few times. This chain links TRBV7-9 with TRBJ2-5, with TRBD2 matching over 9 bases. The CDR3 contains 14 residues. V gave up 8 bases and J gave up 4 bases; unmatched junction bases: 8. Germline V gene data show CDR1 as SEHNR and CDR2 as FQNEAQ (reference sequence). The CDR3 coding sequence is TGTGCCAGCGCGGGGGGGAGGAATCGAGAGACCCAGTACTTC. It yields the protein CASAGGRNRETQYF. The entire variable domain, with the rest obtained from reference TRBV7-9 and TRBJ2-5, is as follows: DTGVSQNPRHKITKRGQNVTFRCDPISEHNRLYWYRQTLGQGPEFLTYFQNEAQLEKSRLLSDRFSAERPKGSFSTLEIQRTEQGDSAMYLCASAGGRNRETQYFGPGTRLLVL.

This clonotype was counted between two and nine times. The chain has TRBV7-6 and TRBJ2-2, with 7 nucleotides matching TRBD2. With 8 bases clipped from V and 4 bases from J, the junction kept 7 bases outside the gene matches. CDR1 and CDR2 from the germline V gene are SGHVS and FNYEAQ. CDR3 length equals 14 residues. The DNA for the CDR3 is TGTGCCAGCGGCATCGGCGGGGGCACCGGGGAGCTGTTTTTT. Amino acids: CASGIGGGTGELFF.

The rearrangement uses TRBV7-6 and TRBJ2-2, with 10 bases identical to TRBD2. The V segment lost 0 bases and the J segment 2 bases; nucleotides outside the gene matches: 6. This CDR3 region has 18 residues. From germline, CDR1 is SGHVS and CDR2 FNYEAQ. CDR3 DNA sequence: TGTGCCAGCAGCTTAGCAGTACTAGCGGGAACCAACACCGGGGAGCTGTTTTTT. Its protein product is CASSLAVLAGTNTGELFF.

This clonotype showed up just a few times. This rearrangement joins TRBV6-6 to TRBJ1-2; possibly TRBD1 for D (6 bases). Trimming took off 6 bases at V and 6 bases at J, with 14 bases between the two ends. Germline-derived CDR1 and CDR2 are MNHNY and SVGAGI (reference sequence). This CDR3 is built from 13 residues. CDR3 nucleotide sequence: TGTGCCAGCAGACGGGGGCATGGGGATGGCTACACCTTC. This sequence encodes CASRRGHGDGYTF.

J is TRBJ1-3 and V is TRBV2, with D maybe TRBD1 (6 bases). Germline lookup yields CDR1 SNHLY and CDR2 FYNNEI. The CDR3 spans 14 residues. The V and J ends lost 10 bases and 4 bases respectively, with 17 bases between them. The CDR3 region is CANLGGAKGNTIYF. CDR3 nucleotides: TGTGCCAACCTGGGGGGCGCGAAAGGAAACACCATATATTTT. The complete variable domain, with remaining parts taken from reference TRBV2 and TRBJ1-3, reads EPEVTQTPSHQVTQMGQEVILRCVPISNHLYFYWYRQILGQKVEFLVSFYNNEISEKSEIFDDQFSVERPDGSNFTLKIRSTKLEDSAMYFCANLGGAKGNTIYFGEGSWLTVV.

The chain links TRBV5-4 to TRBJ2-2; 8 bases agree with TRBD1. Trimming at V came to 5 bases and at J to 6 bases, leaving 9 bases not matched to a gene. CDR1 SGHNT and CDR2 YYREEE come from the germline V gene (reference sequence). The CDR3 loop spans 15 amino acids. This chain's CDR3 is CASRVHHRGAGELFF. CDR3 bases: TGTGCCAGCAGGGTTCATCACAGGGGGGCCGGGGAGCTGTTTTTT.

This chain connects TRBV2 to TRBJ1-4; no definite D call. Trimming removed 4 bases from V and 7 bases from J, with 10 bases in between. CDR3 length: 13 amino acids. Germline lookup yields CDR1 SNHLY and CDR2 FYNNEI. The chain's CDR3 is CASSGTVGEKLFF. The CDR3 region has the DNA TGTGCCAGCAGTGGGACCGTAGGTGAAAAACTGTTTTTT.

In this sample, this clonotype turned up a few times. The rearrangement joins TRBV28 to TRBJ2-1, with D possibly being TRBD1 (5 bases). The CDR3 length is 18 residues. V lost 3 bases, J lost 0 bases, and 18 bases lay in between. Germline CDR1 reads MDHEN; CDR2 reads SYDVKM. The DNA of the CDR3 is TGTGCCAGCAGTTTGGTCAGGGTGGACATCAGCTCCTACAATGAGCAGTTCTTC. Its protein is CASSLVRVDISSYNEQFF.

The V gene is TRBV7-8, the J gene TRBJ1-5; D perhaps matches TRBD1 (5 bases). The CDR3 is 18 amino acids. The germline V gene encodes CDR1 SGHVS and CDR2 FQNEAQ. Trimming removed 4 bases from V and 0 bases from J, with 19 bases in between. The CDR3: CASSWDLGGEDSNQPQHF. CDR3 nucleotide sequence: TGTGCCAGCAGCTGGGACCTGGGGGGTGAGGATAGCAATCAGCCCCAGCATTTT.

The chain joins TRBV4-3 to TRBJ2-5, with D possibly called TRBD1 or TRBD2 (5 bases each). Germline CDR1 is LGHNA and CDR2 is YSLEER. The CDR3 extends over 16 amino acids. Trimming shortened V by 0 bases and J by 5 bases, and 16 bases separated the two germline ends. CDR3 sequence (DNA): TGCGCCAGCAGCCAAGACGGGGCGGGCCCCCGGGAGACCCAGTACTTC. Its translation: CASSQDGAGPRETQYF.

The rearrangement links TRBV6-1 to TRBJ1-1; the D is unclear. The CDR3 has 18 amino acids. Germline values: CDR1 MNHNS, CDR2 SASEGT. Trimming cost V 0 bases and J 1 base, with 18 bases left between them. The CDR3: CASSEAEQFYRGNTEAFF. The CDR3 DNA reads as TGTGCCAGCAGTGAAGCTGAACAGTTTTACCGAGGGAACACTGAAGCTTTCTTT.